This T cell receptor (beta chain) came from a study of T cell responses to AZD1222 COVID-19 vaccine. Study findings and constraints: With dominance at 160-218 and 743-854, vaccine-associated CD4 TCRs spanned spike. Baseline seropositives among AZD1222 recipients totaled only five or six.

The assay was immunoSEQ multiplex PCR, and TCRdb's table has in-frame clones only and misses some. The sample carries 95,000 to 100,000 clones, 84% recorded once. With 0 bases removed from V and 2 bases from J, the gap between germline ends came to 6 bases. In germline, CDR1 is SGDLS, CDR2 YYNGEE. CDR3 length: 13 amino acids. Note on this clone: Its antigen is currently unknown.

The sequence came from an adult who received the AZD1222 COVID-19 vaccine. The V and J genes are TRBV9 and TRBJ2-7, with D hard to call. Here the sequenced sample was peripheral blood, taken 28 days after the second AZD1222 dose. This CDR3 reads CASSVDGPYEQYF. CDR3 DNA: TGTGCCAGCAGCGTAGACGGTCCCTACGAGCAGTACTTC.